This is a list of T cell receptor beta chains from one sample in a study of cytomegalovirus exposure and HLA in healthy donors. The method was immunoSEQ multiplex PCR; TCRdb's version includes in-frame clones alone and lacks a portion of them. The table shows under 100,000 clones, with around 79% occurring only once. Sequencing input: PBMCs. All receptors come from a man between 18 and 29 years old in good health and CMV-seropositive. Both conserved end residues are part of each CDR3. The D gene is left open where the match is weak. A clone size is listed for some rows: how often the clone was seen (once, few, many), or a class if it is expanded.

d_gene	abundance	v_gene	j_gene	CDR3aa	CDR3nt
-	-	TRBV11-3	TRBJ1-1	CASSLEEGTEAFF	TGTGCCAGCAGCTTAGAAGAGGGTACTGAAGCTTTCTTT
-	-	TRBV14	TRBJ1-2	CASSQGVRYTF	TGTGCCAGCAGCCAGGGCGTTCGCTACACCTTC
-	-	TRBV6-1	TRBJ2-5	CASSDEGAETQYF	TGTGCCAGCAGTGATGAGGGAGCCGAGACCCAGTACTTC
TRBD2	few	TRBV5-1	TRBJ2-2	CASSYTSGRLNGELFF	TGCGCCAGCAGCTACACAAGCGGGAGATTGAACGGGGAGCTGTTTTTT
-	-	TRBV4-1	TRBJ2-7	CASSQDVGESYEQYF	TGCGCCAGCAGCCAAGATGTGGGAGAATCCTACGAGCAGTACTTC
TRBD1	-	TRBV9	TRBJ1-1	CASSLRDRVNTEAFF	TGTGCCAGCAGCCTCCGGGACAGGGTGAACACTGAAGCTTTCTTT
-	-	TRBV9	TRBJ2-7	CASGEGGSYEQYF	TGTGCCAGCGGGGAGGGGGGCTCCTACGAGCAGTACTTC
-	-	TRBV7-6	TRBJ2-3	CASSSSADTQYF	TGTGCCAGCAGCTCTAGTGCGGATACGCAGTATTTT
-	-	TRBV7-2	TRBJ1-1	CASSRDGVGSTEAFF	TGTGCCAGCAGCCGCGATGGAGTCGGGAGCACTGAAGCTTTCTTT
-	-	TRBV10-3	TRBJ1-2	CAFSGSRGEFPGYTF	TGTGCCTTCTCAGGGAGCAGGGGAGAATTTCCCGGCTACACCTTC
-	once	TRBV28	TRBJ1-5	CASSLRRGGNQPQHF	TGTGCCAGCAGCTTACGACGGGGGGGCAATCAGCCCCAGCATTTT
TRBD1	once	TRBV5-1	TRBJ1-1	CASSLTGTVDTEAFF	TGCGCCAGCAGCCTCACCGGGACAGTGGACACTGAAGCTTTCTTT
-	-	TRBV28	TRBJ1-5	CASSLGGPNQPQHF	TGTGCCAGCAGTTTGGGAGGGCCCAATCAGCCCCAGCATTTT
TRBD1	-	TRBV27	TRBJ2-7	CASRTGGYYEQYF	TGTGCCAGCAGAACAGGGGGATATTACGAGCAGTACTTC
-	-	TRBV25-1	TRBJ2-7	CASSRTAREQYF	TGTGCCAGCAGCCGGACAGCCCGCGAGCAGTACTTC
TRBD1	-	TRBV2	TRBJ2-5	CASSEERGRMETQYF	TGTGCCAGCAGTGAGGAAAGGGGGCGCATGGAGACCCAGTACTTC
-	-	TRBV15	TRBJ2-5	CATSILRRETQYF	TGTGCCACCAGCATCCTTAGGAGGGAGACCCAGTACTTC
-	-	TRBV7-8	TRBJ2-5	CASSPRRRAAETQYF	TGTGCCAGCAGCCCCAGGCGCAGGGCCGCGGAGACCCAGTACTTC
TRBD2	-	TRBV6-5	TRBJ2-7	CASSYVRLAGKYEQYF	TGTGCCAGCAGTTACGTACGACTAGCGGGGAAGTACGAGCAGTACTTC
-	-	TRBV6-1	TRBJ1-4	CASSDNGLSILFF	TGTGCCAGCAGTGACAATGGCCTCTCGATACTGTTTTTT
-	few	TRBV5-4	TRBJ2-3	CASSPFTDTQYF	TGTGCCAGCAGCCCGTTCACAGATACGCAGTATTTT
TRBD1	-	TRBV28	TRBJ2-7	CASCGQVLSYEQYF	TGTGCCAGCTGCGGACAGGTCTTATCCTACGAGCAGTACTTC
TRBD1	-	TRBV29-1	TRBJ2-7	CSAGTGRFGEQYF	TGCAGCGCGGGGACAGGGAGATTCGGGGAGCAGTACTTC